This TCR beta chain was retrieved from a study of cytomegalovirus exposure and HLA in healthy donors. Study-level findings and limits: Published work reported that the classifier diagnosed cytomegalovirus status with high specificity and sensitivity. Productive rates of about 90% or about 30% were seen for most TCR beta V segments in an earlier analysis.

This clone was recorded once. Its antigen is unknown. V shed 1 base and J 8 bases; nucleotides not matched to a gene: 6. The CDR3 covers 16 residues. Germline values: CDR1 SGDLS, CDR2 YYNGEE. The PCR contained 60 Vbeta and 13 Jbeta primers. Assay: immunoSEQ multiplex PCR; the TCRdb copy retains only in-frame clones and omits some. The sample shows about 83,000 clones, about 77% of them seen only once. The source is a man between 60 and 75 years old in good health and CMV-seronegative. The chain uses TRBV9 and TRBJ2-1; 13 nucleotides match TRBD2. The sequenced sample consisted of PBMCs. CDR3 loop: CASSVTSGGAVHEQFF. CDR3 DNA sequence: TGTGCCAGCAGCGTAACTAGCGGGGGGGCCGTCCATGAGCAGTTCTTC.